This paragraph covers one T cell receptor (beta chain) sequence. Antigen: not known. CDR1 is MNHEY and CDR2 is SVGAGI in the germline V gene. The CDR3 totals 14 residues. V was clipped by 6 bases and J by 3 bases; unmatched bases: 6. Generated by immunoSEQ multiplex PCR, the TCRdb table keeps only in-frame clones and is missing some. The sample has around 65,000 clones; about 91% are singletons. The source of the sample is a study of cytomegalovirus exposure and HLA in healthy donors. Across the study: The same platform as the approximately 670 first-cohort repertoires was used for the 120 validation repertoires, a later analysis reported. Study results and limitations: The classifier reportedly diagnosed cytomegalovirus status with high sensitivity and specificity. CMV antigen specificity was confirmed in vitro for a few CMV-associated chains.

The donors belonged to the 120-subject validation cohort, separate from the roughly 650-subject first cohort. The material sequenced was PBMCs. The genes are TRBV6-5 and TRBJ2-7; 9 bases are a match to TRBD2. The TCR comes from a man aged 18 to 29 in good health and CMV-seropositive. The CDR3 bases are TGTGCCAGCAGAGCCGGGACTAGCATCTACGAGCAGTACTTC. This translates into CASRAGTSIYEQYF.